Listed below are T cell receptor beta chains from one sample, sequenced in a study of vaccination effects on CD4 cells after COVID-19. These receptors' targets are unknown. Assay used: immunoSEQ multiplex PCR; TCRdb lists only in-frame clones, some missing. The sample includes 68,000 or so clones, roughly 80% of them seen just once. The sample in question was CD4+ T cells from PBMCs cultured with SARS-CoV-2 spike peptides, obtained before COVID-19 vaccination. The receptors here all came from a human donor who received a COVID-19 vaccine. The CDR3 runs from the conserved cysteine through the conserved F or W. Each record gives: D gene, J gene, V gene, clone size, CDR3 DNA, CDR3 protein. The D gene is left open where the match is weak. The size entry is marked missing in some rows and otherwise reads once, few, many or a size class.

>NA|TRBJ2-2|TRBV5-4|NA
TGTGCCAGCAGCTGGGGGCTTGCAGGGGCAGCCACCGGGGAGCTGTTTTTT
CASSWGLAGAATGELFF
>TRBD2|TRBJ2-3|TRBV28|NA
TGTGCCAGCAGTTGGGGATACAGCAGGAGCGGGGGGCCGATGGGGGGGTTGACGCAGTATTTT
CASSWGYSRSGGPMGGLTQYF
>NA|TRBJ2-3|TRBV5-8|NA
TGTGCCAGCCCAACTAACCCGCGTTGGGCCCTCAAGGGGACAGATACGCAGTATTTT
CASPTNPRWALKGTDTQYF
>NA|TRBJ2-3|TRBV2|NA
TGTGCTGTTAGGGGTGGGGGCCGATCGACAGATACGCAGTATTTT
CAVRGGGRSTDTQYF
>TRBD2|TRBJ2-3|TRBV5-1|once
TGCGCCAGCAGCTTGGGTGATCGGGGCGGGGGGGCAGATACGCAGTATTTT
CASSLGDRGGGADTQYF
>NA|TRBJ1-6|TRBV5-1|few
TGCGCCAGCAGCTTGGAGGCAAACTCCTATAATTCACCCCTCCACTTT
CASSLEANSYNSPLHF
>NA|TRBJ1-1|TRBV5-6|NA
TGTGCCAGCAGCCCCCAGGGACACCCCTCCTGGGACACTGAAGCTTTCTTT
CASSPQGHPSWDTEAFF
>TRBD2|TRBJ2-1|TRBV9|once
TGTGCCAGCAGCGTACTAGCGGGGGGGAATGAGCAGTTCTTC
CASSVLAGGNEQFF
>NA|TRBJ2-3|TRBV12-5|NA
TGTGCTAGTGCCCGGTCGGCGGCCACCACAGATACGCAGTATTTT
CASARSAATTDTQYF
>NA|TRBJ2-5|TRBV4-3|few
TGCGCCAGCAGCCAAGACTCAGGCGGGACCCAGTACTTC
CASSQDSGGTQYF
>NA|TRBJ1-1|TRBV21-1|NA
TGTGCCAGCAGCAAATCTACGAACCGGGACAGCAGGACTGAAGCTTTCTTT
CASSKSTNRDSRTEAFF
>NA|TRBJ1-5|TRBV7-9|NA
TGTGCCAGCAGCTTATCGGCCAGCGGGAATCAGCCCCAGCATTTT
CASSLSASGNQPQHF
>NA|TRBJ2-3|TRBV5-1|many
TGCGCCAGCAGTACATCAGTTTTGGGCACAGATACGCAGTATTTT
CASSTSVLGTDTQYF
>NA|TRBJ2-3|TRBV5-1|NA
TGCGCCAGCAGCTTGATGGGCGGACTCCCAGATACGCAGTATTTT
CASSLMGGLPDTQYF
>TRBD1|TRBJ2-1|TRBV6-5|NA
TGTGCCAGCAGGATAGGGACAGGTTACAATGAGCAGTTCTTC
CASRIGTGYNEQFF
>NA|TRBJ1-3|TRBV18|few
TGTGCCAGCTCACCAAACAGGGAGACGGGAAACACCATATATTTT
CASSPNRETGNTIYF
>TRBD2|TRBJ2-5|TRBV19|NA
TGTGCCAGTAGTATCAACCAAATTAGCGGGGGGGAGACCCAGTACTTC
CASSINQISGGETQYF
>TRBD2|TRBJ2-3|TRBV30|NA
TGTGCCTGGAGTGGAGACGTGGCGGGGGGGTTGGATACGCAGTATTTT
CAWSGDVAGGLDTQYF
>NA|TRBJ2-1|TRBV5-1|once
TGCGCCAGCAGCTTGTGGACTCCTAACAATGAGCAGTTCTTC
CASSLWTPNNEQFF
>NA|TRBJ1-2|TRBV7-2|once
TGTGCCACCCTAGACCCACGCGGGGCGGGAGGCTACACCTTC
CATLDPRGAGGYTF
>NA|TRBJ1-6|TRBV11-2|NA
TGTGCCAGCAGCTTGAACAGACTGAATTCACCCCTCCACTTT
CASSLNRLNSPLHF
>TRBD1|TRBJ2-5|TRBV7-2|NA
TGTGCCAGCACCGCCCAGGGGGCCAAAGAGACCCAGTACTTC
CASTAQGAKETQYF
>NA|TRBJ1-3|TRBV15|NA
TGTGCCACCAGCAGAGCGGGGAACGCTGGAAACACCATATATTTT
CATSRAGNAGNTIYF
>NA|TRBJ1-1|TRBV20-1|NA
TGCAGCAGGGGTGGTGAAGCTTTCTTT
CSRGGEAFF
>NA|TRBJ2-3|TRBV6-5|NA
TGTGCCAGCAGTTACGCGCAGACAGATACGCAGTATTTT
CASSYAQTDTQYF
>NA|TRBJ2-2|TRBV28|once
TGTGCCAGCAGTTCAGGGGGGCGGTCATCCGGGGAGCTGTTTTTT
CASSSGGRSSGELFF
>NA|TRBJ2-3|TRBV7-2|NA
TGTGCCAGCAGACGGACAGATACGCAGTATTTT
CASRRTDTQYF
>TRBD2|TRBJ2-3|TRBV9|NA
TGTGCCAGCAGCGTAGACGTGGGGGGGGGCACAGATACGCAGTATTTT
CASSVDVGGGTDTQYF
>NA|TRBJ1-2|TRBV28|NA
TGTGCCAGCAGTTACCACGATGGCTACACCTTC
CASSYHDGYTF
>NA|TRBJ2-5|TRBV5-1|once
TGCGCCAGCAGCTTGATGTCGGGTCCGGAGGAGACCCAGTACTTC
CASSLMSGPEETQYF
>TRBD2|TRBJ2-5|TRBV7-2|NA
TGTGCCAGCAGCCTAGCGGGGCCGGGAGAGACCCAGTACTTC
CASSLAGPGETQYF
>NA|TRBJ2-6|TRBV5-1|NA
TGCGCCAGCAGCCCTCAGCTCCCCGGGGCCAACGTCCTGACTTTC
CASSPQLPGANVLTF
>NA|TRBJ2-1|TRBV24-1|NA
TGTGCCACCAGTGATGGACCCATTCAGGGGCCAACACGGAATGAGCAGTTCTTC
CATSDGPIQGPTRNEQFF
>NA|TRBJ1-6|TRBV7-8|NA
TGTGCCAGCAGAACCGGGACGGCGAGGAATTCACCCCTCCACTTT
CASRTGTARNSPLHF
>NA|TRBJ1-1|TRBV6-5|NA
TGTGCCAGCAGCATCCGGGAGGGTAAAGCTTTCTTT
CASSIREGKAFF
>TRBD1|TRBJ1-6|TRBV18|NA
TGTGCCAGCTCACCCTCGACAGGGGGTAATTCACCCCTCCACTTT
CASSPSTGGNSPLHF
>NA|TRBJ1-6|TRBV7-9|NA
TGTGCCAGCAGCCCTCGGGACAATAATTCACCCCTCCACTTT
CASSPRDNNSPLHF
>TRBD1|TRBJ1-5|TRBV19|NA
TGTGCCAGTCTCCCGCGAGAGGGGGCGATGCAGCCCCAGCATTTT
CASLPREGAMQPQHF
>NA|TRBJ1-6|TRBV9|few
TGTGCCAGCAGGCCGGGGACCTCCTATAATTCACCCCTCCACTTT
CASRPGTSYNSPLHF
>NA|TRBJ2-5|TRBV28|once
TGTGCCAGCAGTTTATGGGGGGCGCGGGAGACCCAGTACTTC
CASSLWGARETQYF
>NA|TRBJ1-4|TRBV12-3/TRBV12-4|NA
TGTGCCAGCACCACCGCGGGTATTGAAAAACTGTTTTTT
CASTTAGIEKLFF
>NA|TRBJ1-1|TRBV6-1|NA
TGTGCCAGCAGTGAACCCAACCCTCCCCGGGCCATGAACACTGAAGCTTTCTTT
CASSEPNPPRAMNTEAFF